The 9 T cell receptor beta chains presented below share a single source sample, sequenced in a study of T cell responses to AZD1222 COVID-19 vaccine. Data came from immunoSEQ multiplex PCR; TCRdb stores just in-frame clones and leaves some out. The table records 130,000 or so clones, about 91% of them present only once. The sample consisted of peripheral blood, taken 28 days after the second AZD1222 dose. These receptors were taken from an adult who received the AZD1222 COVID-19 vaccine.

This clone was picked up one time. The V and J genes are TRBV11-1 and TRBJ1-1, with no clear D. Trimming shortened V by 4 bases and J by 6 bases, and 12 bases separated the two germline ends. Germline V lookup: CDR1 SGHAT, CDR2 FQDESV (reference sequence). This CDR3 has 13 residues. CDR3 DNA: TGTGCCAGCAGCTCCTACACCGTCCCTGAAGCTTTCTTT. Translated: CASSSYTVPEAFF.

The chain recombines TRBV6-5 with TRBJ2-3; weak D call: TRBD1 (6 bases). The CDR3 is 14 amino acids. The germline gives CDR1 MNHEY, CDR2 SVGAGI. V was shortened by 0 bases and J by 5 bases, with 9 bases between the two germline ends. The DNA of the CDR3 is TGTGCCAGCAGTTACTCTGGGACACAAGATACGCAGTATTTT. Its protein is CASSYSGTQDTQYF.

V gene TRBV6-1 combines with J gene TRBJ1-1, with D possibly matching TRBD1 (6 bases). This CDR3 is built from 14 residues. Per the germline V gene, CDR1 is MNHNS and CDR2 is SASEGT. V was shortened by 5 bases and J by 2 bases, with 12 bases between the two germline ends. The CDR3 reads CASSHRQDNTEAFF. CDR3 coding DNA: TGTGCCAGCAGTCATCGACAGGATAACACTGAAGCTTTCTTT.

This sequence joins TRBV2 and TRBJ1-6; D is uncertain. Trimming pared 8 bases from V and 9 bases from J, leaving 17 bases between. This CDR3 comprises 14 residues. Germline values: CDR1 SNHLY, CDR2 FYNNEI. The CDR3 reads CASGLSTSSSPLHF. In nucleotides, the CDR3 is TGTGCCAGCGGTCTATCGACAAGTAGTTCACCCCTCCACTTT.

This clone was seen only once. The gene calls are TRBV6-5 and TRBJ1-6; TRBD1 is a possible D gene (6 bases). The CDR3 has 15 amino acids. The germline V and J ends were trimmed by 0 bases and 10 bases, with 13 bases remaining between them. CDR1 is MNHEY and CDR2 is SVGAGI in the germline V gene. The CDR3 spells CASSYSPQGNSPLHF. In DNA, the CDR3 is TGTGCCAGCAGTTACTCTCCTCAGGGGAACTCACCCCTCCACTTT.

The genes are TRBV4-3 and TRBJ2-3; tentative D call: TRBD2 (7 bases). Trimming took off 4 bases at V and 2 bases at J, with 19 bases between the two ends. Per germline, CDR1 LGHNA and CDR2 YSLEER. This CDR3 contains 17 residues. CDR3: CASSLTKGGGPTDTQYF. The CDR3 bases are TGCGCCAGCAGCCTCACCAAGGGGGGAGGGCCCACAGATACGCAGTATTTT.

V and J are TRBV12-5 and TRBJ2-6; D possibly corresponds to TRBD1 (6 bases). V was clipped by 0 bases and J by 3 bases, with 15 bases between them. Germline V gene lookup returns CDR1 LGHNT and CDR2 FRNRAP. This CDR3 is built from 18 residues. This CDR3 reads CASGLVGPGASGANVLTF. The CDR3 nucleotides are TGTGCTAGTGGTTTGGTAGGGCCAGGGGCTAGTGGGGCCAACGTCCTGACTTTC.

The sample holds one count of this clone. The chain uses TRBV10-3 and TRBJ2-7; 7 bases match TRBD1. V dropped 3 bases and J dropped 4; count of bases not matched to a gene: 3. CDR1 ENHRY and CDR2 SYGVKD come from the germline V gene. This CDR3 spans 13 amino acids. DNA for the CDR3: TGTGCCATCAGTGAAGGGGGCCTATACGAGCAGTACGTC. Amino acids: CAISEGGLYEQYV.

The CDR3 here is CASSLGRNYGYTF. In DNA form, the CDR3 reads TGTGCCAGCAGCCTGGGACGGAACTATGGCTACACCTTC. This chain connects TRBV11-2 to TRBJ1-2; TRBD1 is a possible D gene (5 bases). The germline gives CDR1 SGHAT, CDR2 FQNNGV. This CDR3 is 13 amino acids long. Trimming took 5 bases from V and 2 from J, leaving 9 bases between them.